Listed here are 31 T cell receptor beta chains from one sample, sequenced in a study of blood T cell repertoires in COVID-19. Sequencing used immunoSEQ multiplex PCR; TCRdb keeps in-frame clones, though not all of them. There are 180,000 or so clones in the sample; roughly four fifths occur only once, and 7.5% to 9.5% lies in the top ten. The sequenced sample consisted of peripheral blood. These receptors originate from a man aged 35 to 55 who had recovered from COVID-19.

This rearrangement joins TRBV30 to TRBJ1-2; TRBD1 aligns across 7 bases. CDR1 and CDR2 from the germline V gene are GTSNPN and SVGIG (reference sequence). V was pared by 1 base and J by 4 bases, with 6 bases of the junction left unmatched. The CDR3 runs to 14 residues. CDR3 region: CAWSGSGGSYGYTF. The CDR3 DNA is TGTGCCTGGAGTGGTTCAGGGGGTTCCTATGGCTACACCTTC.

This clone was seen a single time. The CDR3 sequence: CASSIPRTSGRAVQFF. CDR3 sequence (DNA): TGTGCCAGTAGTATACCCCGGACTAGCGGGAGGGCTGTGCAGTTCTTC. The V call is TRBV19, the J call TRBJ2-1; 15 bases map to TRBD2. CDR3 length: 16 amino acids. Germline assignment: CDR1 LNHDA and CDR2 SQIVND (reference sequence). After removal of 2 bases from V and 12 bases from J, the junction contained 8 bases not matched to a gene.

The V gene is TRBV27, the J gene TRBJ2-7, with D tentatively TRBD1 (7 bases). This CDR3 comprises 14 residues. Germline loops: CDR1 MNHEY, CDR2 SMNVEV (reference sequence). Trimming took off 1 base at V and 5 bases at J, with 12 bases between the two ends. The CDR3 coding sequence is TGTGCCAGCAGTTTATATCAGGGGGGCGACGAGCAGTACTTC. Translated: CASSLYQGGDEQYF.

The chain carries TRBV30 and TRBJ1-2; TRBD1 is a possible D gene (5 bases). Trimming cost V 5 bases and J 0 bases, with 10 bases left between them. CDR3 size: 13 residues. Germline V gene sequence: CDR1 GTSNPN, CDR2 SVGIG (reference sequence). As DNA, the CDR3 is TGTGCCTGGGCAACAGGCCCTAACTATGGCTACACCTTC. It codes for CAWATGPNYGYTF.

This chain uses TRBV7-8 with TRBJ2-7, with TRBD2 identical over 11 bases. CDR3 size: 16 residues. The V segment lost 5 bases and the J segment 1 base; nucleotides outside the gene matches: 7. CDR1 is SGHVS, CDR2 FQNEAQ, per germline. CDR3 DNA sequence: TGTGCCAGCAGCCCCGGACTAGCGGGCATATCCTACGAGCAGTACTTC. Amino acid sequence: CASSPGLAGISYEQYF.

The DNA of the CDR3 is TGCAGCGTTGAAGCAACAGGAGATACGCAGTATTTT. Its protein is CSVEATGDTQYF. V and J are TRBV29-1 and TRBJ2-3; weak D call: TRBD1 (5 bases). With 1 base removed from V and 5 bases from J, the gap between germline ends came to 7 bases. Germline V gene lookup returns CDR1 SQVTM and CDR2 ANQGSEA. This CDR3 spans 12 amino acids.

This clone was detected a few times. The CDR3 is CASSLGPIGYTDTQYF. The DNA of the CDR3 is TGTGCCAGCAGCTTAGGCCCTATCGGGTACACAGATACGCAGTATTTT. The chain couples TRBV13 to TRBJ2-3; D is unresolved. Trimming took 0 bases from V and 2 from J, leaving 12 bases between them. This CDR3 has 16 amino acids. Germline V lookup: CDR1 PRHDT, CDR2 FYEKMQ (reference sequence).

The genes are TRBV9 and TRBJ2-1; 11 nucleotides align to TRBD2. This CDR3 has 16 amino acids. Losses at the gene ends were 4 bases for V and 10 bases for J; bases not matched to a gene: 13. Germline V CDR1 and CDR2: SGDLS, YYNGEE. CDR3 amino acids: CASSPRRLAGREEQFF. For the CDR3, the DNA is TGTGCCAGCAGCCCCAGAAGACTAGCGGGGAGAGAAGAGCAGTTCTTC.

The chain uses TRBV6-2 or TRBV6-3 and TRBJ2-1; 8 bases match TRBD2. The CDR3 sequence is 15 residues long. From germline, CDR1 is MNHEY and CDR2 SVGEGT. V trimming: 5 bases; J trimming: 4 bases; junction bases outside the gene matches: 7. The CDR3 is CASSRPGTRYNEQFF. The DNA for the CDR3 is TGTGCCAGCAGTCGCCCCGGGACTAGATACAATGAGCAGTTCTTC.

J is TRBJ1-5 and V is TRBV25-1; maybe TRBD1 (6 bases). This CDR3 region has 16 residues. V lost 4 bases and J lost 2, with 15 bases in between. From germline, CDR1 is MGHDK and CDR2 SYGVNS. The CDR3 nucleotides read TGTGCCAGCAGTGCCCTTTGGTACAGGGGCAATCAGCCCCAGCATTTT. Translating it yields CASSALWYRGNQPQHF. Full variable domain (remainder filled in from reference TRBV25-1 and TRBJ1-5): EADIYQTPRYLVIGTGKKITLECSQTMGHDKMYWYQQDPGMELHLIHYSYGVNSTEKGDLSSESTVSRIRTEHFPLTLESARPSHTSQYLCASSALWYRGNQPQHFGDGTRLSIL.

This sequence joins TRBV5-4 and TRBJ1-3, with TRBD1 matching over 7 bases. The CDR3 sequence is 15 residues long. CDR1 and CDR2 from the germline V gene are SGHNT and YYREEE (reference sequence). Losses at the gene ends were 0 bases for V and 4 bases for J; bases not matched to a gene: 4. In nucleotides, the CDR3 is TGTGCCAGCAGCTTGGAACAGGGGCGCGGAAACACCATATATTTT. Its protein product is CASSLEQGRGNTIYF. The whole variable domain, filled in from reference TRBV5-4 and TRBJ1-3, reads ETGVTQSPTHLIKTRGQQVTLRCSSQSGHNTVSWYQQALGQGPQFIFQYYREEENGRGNFPPRFSGLQFPNYSSELNVNALELDDSALYLCASSLEQGRGNTIYFGEGSWLTVV.

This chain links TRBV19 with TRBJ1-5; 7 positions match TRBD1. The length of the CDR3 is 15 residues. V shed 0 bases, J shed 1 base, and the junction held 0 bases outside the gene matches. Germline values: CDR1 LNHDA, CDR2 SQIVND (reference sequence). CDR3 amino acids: CASSIDRGSNQPQHF. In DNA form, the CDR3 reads TGTGCCAGTAGTATAGACAGGGGGAGCAATCAGCCCCAGCATTTT.

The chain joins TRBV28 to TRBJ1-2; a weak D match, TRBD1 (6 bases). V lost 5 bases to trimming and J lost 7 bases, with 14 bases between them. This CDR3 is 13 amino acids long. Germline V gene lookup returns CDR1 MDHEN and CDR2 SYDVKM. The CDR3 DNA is TGTGCCAGCAGTGTACTACAGGGACCTGGCTACACCTTC. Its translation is CASSVLQGPGYTF.

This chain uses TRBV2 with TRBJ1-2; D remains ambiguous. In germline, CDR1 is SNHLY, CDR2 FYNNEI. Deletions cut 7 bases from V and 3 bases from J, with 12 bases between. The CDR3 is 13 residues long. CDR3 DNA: TGTGCCAGCACCCTTTCGCGGGACTATGGCTACACCTTC. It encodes CASTLSRDYGYTF.

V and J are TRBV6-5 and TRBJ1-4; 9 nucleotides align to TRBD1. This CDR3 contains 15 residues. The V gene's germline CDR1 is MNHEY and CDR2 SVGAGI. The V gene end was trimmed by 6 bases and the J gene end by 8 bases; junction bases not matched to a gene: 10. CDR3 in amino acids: CASRRQGGSQEKLFF. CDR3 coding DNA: TGTGCCAGCAGAAGACAGGGGGGTTCGCAGGAAAAACTGTTTTTT.

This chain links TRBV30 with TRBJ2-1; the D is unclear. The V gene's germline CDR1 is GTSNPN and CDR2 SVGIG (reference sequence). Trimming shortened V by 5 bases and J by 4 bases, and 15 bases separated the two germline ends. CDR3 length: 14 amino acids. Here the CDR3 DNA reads TGTGCCTGGGCAGACTGGTCAGAATACAATGAGCAGTTCTTC. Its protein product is CAWADWSEYNEQFF.

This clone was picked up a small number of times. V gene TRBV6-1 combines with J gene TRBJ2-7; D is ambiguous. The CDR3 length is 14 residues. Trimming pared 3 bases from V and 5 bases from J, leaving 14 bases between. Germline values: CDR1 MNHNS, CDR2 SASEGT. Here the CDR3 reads CASSDKEEAHEQYF. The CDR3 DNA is TGTGCCAGCAGTGACAAAGAAGAAGCCCACGAGCAGTACTTC.

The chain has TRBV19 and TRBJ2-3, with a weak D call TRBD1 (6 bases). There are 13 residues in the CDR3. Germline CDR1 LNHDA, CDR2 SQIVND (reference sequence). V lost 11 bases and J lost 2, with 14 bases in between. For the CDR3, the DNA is TGTGCCTCCGGGGCAGGGGACACAGATACGCAGTATTTT. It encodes CASGAGDTDTQYF.

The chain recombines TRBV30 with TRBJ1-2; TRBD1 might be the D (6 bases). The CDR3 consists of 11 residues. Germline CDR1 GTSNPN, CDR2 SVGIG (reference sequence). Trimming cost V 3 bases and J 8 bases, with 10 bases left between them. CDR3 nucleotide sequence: TGTGCCTGGAGGGGGGGGCTGGGCTACACCTTC. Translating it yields CAWRGGLGYTF.

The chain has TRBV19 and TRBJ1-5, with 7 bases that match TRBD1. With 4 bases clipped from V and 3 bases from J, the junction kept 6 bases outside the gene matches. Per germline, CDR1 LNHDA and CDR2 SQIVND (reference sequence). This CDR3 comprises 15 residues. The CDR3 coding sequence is TGTGCCAGTAGTAAGGGGGGACAGCACAATCAGCCCCAGCATTTT. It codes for CASSKGGQHNQPQHF.

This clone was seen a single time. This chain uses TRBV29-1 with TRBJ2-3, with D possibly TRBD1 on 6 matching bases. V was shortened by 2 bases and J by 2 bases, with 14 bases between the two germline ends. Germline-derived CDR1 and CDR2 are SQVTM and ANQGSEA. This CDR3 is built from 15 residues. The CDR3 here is CSVERGHLSTDTQYF. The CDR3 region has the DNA TGCAGCGTTGAAAGGGGACACCTTTCCACAGATACGCAGTATTTT.

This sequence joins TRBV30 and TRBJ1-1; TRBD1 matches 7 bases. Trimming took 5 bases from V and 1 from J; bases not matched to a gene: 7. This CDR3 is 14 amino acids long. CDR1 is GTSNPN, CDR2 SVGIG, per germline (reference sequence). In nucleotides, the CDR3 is TGTGCCTGGGGAGGGGGCAGGGGGAACACTGAAGCTTTCTTT. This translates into CAWGGGRGNTEAFF.

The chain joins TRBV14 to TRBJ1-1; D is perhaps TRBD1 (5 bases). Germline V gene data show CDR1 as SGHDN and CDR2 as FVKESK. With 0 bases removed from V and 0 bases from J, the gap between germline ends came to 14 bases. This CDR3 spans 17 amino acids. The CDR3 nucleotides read TGTGCCAGCAGCCAAGATGGGGAGGGGTCCATGAACACTGAAGCTTTCTTT. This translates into CASSQDGEGSMNTEAFF.

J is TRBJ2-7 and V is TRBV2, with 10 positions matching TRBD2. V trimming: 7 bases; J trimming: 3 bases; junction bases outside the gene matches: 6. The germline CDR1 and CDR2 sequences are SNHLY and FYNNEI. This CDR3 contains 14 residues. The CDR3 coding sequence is TGTGCCAGCAACCTAGCGGGAGCCAGCTACGAGCAGTACTTC. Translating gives CASNLAGASYEQYF.

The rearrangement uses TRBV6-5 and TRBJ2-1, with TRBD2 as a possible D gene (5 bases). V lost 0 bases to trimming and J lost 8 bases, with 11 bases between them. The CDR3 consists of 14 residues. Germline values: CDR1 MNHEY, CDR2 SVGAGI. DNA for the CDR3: TGTGCCAGCAGTTACTCTGCCCGGGGTGATGAGCAGTTCTTC. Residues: CASSYSARGDEQFF.

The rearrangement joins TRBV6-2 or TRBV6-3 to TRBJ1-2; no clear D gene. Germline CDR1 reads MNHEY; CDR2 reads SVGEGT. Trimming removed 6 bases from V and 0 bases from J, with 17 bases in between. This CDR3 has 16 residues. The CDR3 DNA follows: TGTGCCAGCAGCCATCTGGAGGTCCGAGCTAACTATGGCTACACCTTC. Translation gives CASSHLEVRANYGYTF.

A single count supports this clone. The CDR3 DNA is TGTGCCTGGTCTCCAGGGTCGGGAAACACCATATATTTT. It is translated as CAWSPGSGNTIYF. V is TRBV30 and J is TRBJ1-3, with a possible D match to TRBD1 (5 bases). This CDR3 contains 13 residues. The germline V gene has CDR1 GTSNPN and CDR2 SVGIG (reference sequence). Trimming cost V 5 bases and J 4 bases, with 12 bases left between them.

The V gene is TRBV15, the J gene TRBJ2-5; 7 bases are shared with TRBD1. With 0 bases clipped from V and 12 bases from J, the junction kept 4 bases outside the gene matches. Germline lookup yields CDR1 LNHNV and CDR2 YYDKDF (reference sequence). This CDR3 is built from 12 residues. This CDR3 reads CATSRDETGKYF. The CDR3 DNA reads TGTGCCACCAGCAGAGATGAGACAGGGAAGTACTTC. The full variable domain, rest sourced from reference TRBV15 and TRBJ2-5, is DAMVIQNPRYQVTQFGKPVTLSCSQTLNHNVMYWYQQKSSQAPKLLFHYYDKDFNNEADTPDNFQSRRPNTSFCFLDIRSPGLGDTAMYLCATSRDETGKYFGPGTRLLVL.

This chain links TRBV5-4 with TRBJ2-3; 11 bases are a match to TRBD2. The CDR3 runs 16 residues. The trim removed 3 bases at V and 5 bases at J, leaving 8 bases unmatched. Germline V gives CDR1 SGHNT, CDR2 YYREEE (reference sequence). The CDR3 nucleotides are TGTGCCAGCAGCTCCTTAGCGGGGGGGACACAAGATACGCAGTATTTT. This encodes CASSSLAGGTQDTQYF.

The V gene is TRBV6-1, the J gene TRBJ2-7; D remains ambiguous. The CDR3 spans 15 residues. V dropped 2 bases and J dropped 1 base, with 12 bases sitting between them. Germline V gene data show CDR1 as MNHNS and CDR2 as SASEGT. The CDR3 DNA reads TGTGCCAGCAGTGAAATCCGAGTGTATTCCTACGAGCAGTACTTC. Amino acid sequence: CASSEIRVYSYEQYF.

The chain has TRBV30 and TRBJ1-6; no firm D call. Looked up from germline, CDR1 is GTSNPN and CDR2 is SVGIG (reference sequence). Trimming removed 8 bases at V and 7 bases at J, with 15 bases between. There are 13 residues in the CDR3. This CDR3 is CAGGVRENSPLHF. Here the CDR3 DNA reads TGTGCCGGCGGGGTCAGAGAGAATTCACCCCTCCACTTT.